This TCR beta chain stems from a study of blood T cell repertoires in COVID-19. Turning to the study itself: Samples came from the United States, Italy and Spain, spanning acute and convalescent COVID-19.

The sample holds one count of this clone. V dropped 5 bases and J dropped 6 bases, with 17 bases sitting between them. The CDR3 runs to 15 residues. Germline V gene data show CDR1 as SGHVS and CDR2 as FNYEAQ. How the authors handled the data: Cell counts per sample came from amplifying reference gene primers. The protocol was immunoSEQ multiplex PCR, while the TCRdb copy is restricted to in-frame clones and leaves out a portion. That table supplies the V and J calls and clone size; D and trimming were determined from the DNA. The sample holds under 55,000 clones, 60% to 80% seen once. Individuals aged 18 to 89 years were recruited from fewer than 25 US areas.

This sequence originates from a woman aged 45 to 65 with acute COVID-19. Sequencing was performed on PBMCs or T cells enriched from blood (not recorded which). The chain carries TRBV7-6 and TRBJ2-1, with D perhaps TRBD1 (6 bases). DNA of the CDR3: TGTGCCAGCAGCCCCAGGGCAACCAGGGGCAATGAGCAGTTCTTC. This gives the protein CASSPRATRGNEQFF. Combining the CDR3 with reference TRBV7-6 and TRBJ2-1 gives the whole variable domain GAGVSQSPRYKVTKRGQDVALRCDPISGHVSLYWYRQALGQGPEFLTYFNYEAQQDKSGLPNDRFSAERPEGSISTLTIQRTEQRDSAMYRCASSPRATRGNEQFFGPGTRLTVL.